What follows are 5 T cell receptor beta chains derived from one specimen sequenced in a study of T cells expressing NK-cell markers. No DNA is given; TCRdb re-called the 5' RACE reads and lists each CDR3 protein once. The sample holds 500,000 to 700,000 distinct CDR3 sequences. The source material was blood T cells: a sorted CD56 or NKG2C T cell subset, CD4+ or CD8+ T cells, or bulk PBMC T cells (not recorded which). The receptors here all came from a man aged 18 to 29 in good health.

The CDR3 loop reads CASSQDRLAGADTQYF. The chain has TRBV3-1 and TRBJ2-3. In germline, CDR1 is LGHDT, CDR2 YNNKEL (reference sequence). This CDR3 contains 16 residues.

The rearrangement uses TRBV12-3 or TRBV12-4 and TRBJ2-1; the D call from TCRdb, TRBD2, cannot be confirmed without DNA. This CDR3 spans 16 amino acids. The CDR3 spells CASSLLLLAGVHEQFF.

The chain has TRBV12-3 or TRBV12-4 and TRBJ2-2; as DNA is missing, the TRBD1 call by TCRdb cannot be tested. CDR3 length: 16 residues. CDR3 sequence: CASSPRTGGAIGELFF.

The chain has TRBV7-2 and TRBJ2-3. The CDR3 runs 16 residues. The germline V gene encodes CDR1 SGHTA and CDR2 FQGNSA. CDR3 region: CASSLARAPSTDTQYF.

The chain carries TRBV25-1 and TRBJ2-3; lacking DNA, the TRBD2 call made by TCRdb goes unchecked. Germline-derived CDR1 and CDR2 are MGHDK and SYGVNS. This CDR3 has 17 amino acids. The CDR3 sequence: CASSPWTGSRSLPTQYF.